One T cell receptor beta chain is described in this entry. Its antigen is as yet unknown. This entry belongs to a study of T cell responses to AZD1222 COVID-19 vaccine. The assay was immunoSEQ multiplex PCR, and TCRdb's table has in-frame clones only and misses some. The sample has approximately 67,000 clones; about nine tenths are singletons. Study results and caveats: The CD4 TCRs associated with vaccination extended across spike and predominated at 160-218 and 743-854. Spike-specific TCR breadth and depth went up after people got two AZD1222 doses.

The CDR3 is made up of 15 amino acids. Trimming cost V 5 bases and J 4 bases, with 16 bases left between them. The germline V gene has CDR1 SGHTA and CDR2 FQGTGA. The sequencing here drew on peripheral blood, taken on day 0 of AZD1222 vaccination. The clonotype originates from an adult in good health. This sequence joins TRBV7-3 and TRBJ2-3, with TRBD2 as a possible D gene (6 bases). CDR3 nucleotides: TGTGCCAGCAGCCTCCTCGGAGGGTACGCAGATACGCAGTATTTT. The encoded protein is CASSLLGGYADTQYF. Full variable domain (missing parts from reference TRBV7-3 and TRBJ2-3): GAGVSQTPSNKVTEKGKYVELRCDPISGHTALYWYRQSLGQGPEFLIYFQGTGAADDSGLPNDRFFAVRPEGSVSTLKIQRTERGDSAVYLCASSLLGGYADTQYFGPGTRLTVL.